The source of this T cell receptor (beta chain) is a study of response to subunit inactivated influenza vaccine. Trimming shortened V by 3 bases and J by 2 bases, and 10 bases separated the two germline ends. The CDR3 is 14 residues long. Per the germline V gene, CDR1 is SGHTA and CDR2 is FQGNSA. TCRdb reprocessed the RT-PCR reads via MiXCR and lists one record per CDR3 protein. The sample has around 750,000 distinct CDR3 sequences; 21% are singletons. This clonotype was counted between two and nine times. The specimen comprised PBMCs from blood, sampled roughly 5 days after vaccination. The TCR originated in a man aged 50 to 59 who received an inactivated influenza vaccine. The rearrangement uses TRBV7-2 and TRBJ2-5; D gene ambiguous. The CDR3 loop is CASSFGRRQETQYF. DNA for the CDR3: TGTGCCAGCAGCTTCGGACGCCGGCAAGAGACCCAGTACTTC.